This T cell receptor beta chain stems from a study of blood T cells in healthy people across ages. There are 14 residues in the CDR3. V lost 5 bases and J 5 bases, leaving 16 bases between the germline ends. Combining a sample-barcoded 5' primer with a J-beta primer mix, a second PCR ran for about 6 to 12 cycles. Each CDR3 protein is one row after TCRdb ran MiXCR on the 5' RACE reads. The data contain about 1.4 million distinct CDR3 sequences, approximately 63% of them singletons. The TCR sequence derives from a man between 18 and 35 years old in good health. Input material: blood. The V call is TRBV12-3 or TRBV12-4, the J call TRBJ2-7; D may be TRBD1 or TRBD2 (7 bases each). The chain's CDR3 is CASSGEGAVHEQYF. The CDR3, as DNA: TGTGCCAGCAGTGGGGAGGGGGCGGTCCACGAGCAGTACTTC.